Presented here are 11 T cell receptor beta chains from one specimen sequenced in a study of blood T cell repertoires in COVID-19. The table came from immunoSEQ multiplex PCR; TCRdb's copy has only in-frame clones and leaves some out. The sample has roughly 250,000 clones, around 88% seen once. What was sequenced was PBMCs or T cells enriched from blood (not recorded which). Receptors were obtained from a woman aged 40-49 years with acute COVID-19.

The chain employs TRBV3-1 (or the pseudogene TRBV3-2) and TRBJ1-2; 7 bases map to TRBD1. The length of the CDR3 is 13 residues. Germline assignment: CDR1 LGHDT and CDR2 YNNKEL (reference sequence). V was pared by 4 bases and J by 2 bases, with 1 base of the junction left unmatched. CDR3 loop: CASSLGQNYGYTF. CDR3 sequence (DNA): TGTGCCAGCAGCCTGGGACAGAACTATGGCTACACCTTC.

The V gene is TRBV5-4, the J gene TRBJ2-1, with 15 positions matching TRBD2. The CDR3 has 14 amino acids. Per germline, CDR1 SGHNT and CDR2 YYREEE (reference sequence). V shed 3 bases, J shed 9 bases, and the junction held 1 base outside the gene matches. For the CDR3, the DNA is TGTGCCAGCAGCTGGGGACTAGCGGGAGGTGAGCAGTTCTTC. It is translated as CASSWGLAGGEQFF. Drawing the rest from reference TRBV5-4 and TRBJ2-1, the complete variable domain is ETGVTQSPTHLIKTRGQQVTLRCSSQSGHNTVSWYQQALGQGPQFIFQYYREEENGRGNFPPRFSGLQFPNYSSELNVNALELDDSALYLCASSWGLAGGEQFFGPGTRLTVL.

The J gene is TRBJ2-1, the V gene TRBV19, with 8 nucleotides matching TRBD2. Germline V gene lookup returns CDR1 LNHDA and CDR2 SQIVND (reference sequence). The CDR3 covers 16 residues. V lost 5 bases, J lost 1 base, and 7 bases stayed unmatched. The CDR3: CASSGVAGFSYNEQFF. CDR3 bases: TGTGCCAGTAGTGGAGTAGCGGGGTTTTCCTACAATGAGCAGTTCTTC.

The chain links TRBV3-1 (or the pseudogene TRBV3-2) to TRBJ1-5; D ambiguous. The CDR3 contains 16 residues. V was clipped by 4 bases and J by 4 bases, with 17 bases between them. The germline CDR1 and CDR2 sequences are LGHDT and YNNKEL (reference sequence). The CDR3 nucleotides are TGTGCCAGCAGCCCGGCGCCAGGCCTTTGGAATCAGCCCCAGCATTTT. Translated: CASSPAPGLWNQPQHF.

This clone has more than one count but fewer than ten. The genes are TRBV10-3 and TRBJ2-2; 7 nucleotides match TRBD2. Losses at the gene ends were 10 bases for V and 4 bases for J; bases not matched to a gene: 9. The germline V gene has CDR1 ENHRY and CDR2 SYGVKD. The CDR3 is 14 amino acids. As DNA, the CDR3 is TGTGCCACCCAAAGGACGGGAGGCACCGGGGAGCTGTTTTTT. Residues: CATQRTGGTGELFF.

The CDR3 loop reads CATQLGGTNSYEQYF. Written as DNA, the CDR3 is TGTGCCACACAACTCGGAGGAACAAACTCCTACGAGCAGTACTTC. This chain links TRBV7-9 with TRBJ2-7; D is perhaps TRBD2 (5 bases). This CDR3 contains 15 residues. Per the germline V gene, CDR1 is SEHNR and CDR2 is FQNEAQ (reference sequence). The V and J ends lost 10 bases and 0 bases respectively, with 19 bases between them.

The chain joins TRBV9 to TRBJ1-1, with a weak D call TRBD1 (6 bases). There are 15 residues in the CDR3. Between the trimmed V and J ends, which lost 4 bases and 5 bases, there was a span of 18 bases. The germline V gene has CDR1 SGDLS and CDR2 YYNGEE. CDR3 sequence: CASSFGQQIGTEAFF. The CDR3 coding sequence is TGTGCCAGCAGCTTTGGACAGCAAATCGGAACTGAAGCTTTCTTT.

This clone has a handful of counts. The gene calls are TRBV6-1 and TRBJ1-4, with 7 nucleotides matching TRBD1. In germline, CDR1 is MNHNS, CDR2 SASEGT. V lost 0 bases, J lost 10 bases, and 5 bases stayed unmatched. This CDR3 has 14 residues. The CDR3 DNA sequence: TGTGCCAGCAGTGAAGCTGGCCAGGGGGGAAAACTGTTTTTT. Protein sequence: CASSEAGQGGKLFF.

The chain carries TRBV21-1 and TRBJ1-2; the table's D call TRBD1 went unverified against the DNA. TRBV21-1 represents a pseudogene. The CDR3 is 13 amino acids. This chain's CDR3 is CASSRPTGYGYTF. DNA for the CDR3: TGTGCCAGCAGCAGACCAACAGGCTATGGCTACACCTTC.

On this clone itself: A read error may be the cause here, since a much bigger clone is one base away. The chain couples TRBV7-2 to TRBJ2-3; unclear D gene. V was shortened by 5 bases and J by 2 bases, with 2 bases between the two germline ends. The CDR3 length is 11 residues. The germline V gene has CDR1 SGHTA and CDR2 FQGNSA. The CDR3, as DNA: TGTGCCAGCAGCCACACAGATACGCAGTATTTT. It translates to CASSHTDTQYF.

The chain uses TRBV5-6 and TRBJ2-2; D is ambiguous. CDR3 length: 16 residues. The V gene lost 4 bases and the J gene lost 0 bases, with 13 bases spanning the gap. Germline assignment: CDR1 SGHDT and CDR2 YYEEEE. CDR3 amino acids: CASSELNGANTGELFF. The CDR3 nucleotides are TGTGCCAGCAGCGAGTTAAACGGAGCGAACACCGGGGAGCTGTTTTTT.